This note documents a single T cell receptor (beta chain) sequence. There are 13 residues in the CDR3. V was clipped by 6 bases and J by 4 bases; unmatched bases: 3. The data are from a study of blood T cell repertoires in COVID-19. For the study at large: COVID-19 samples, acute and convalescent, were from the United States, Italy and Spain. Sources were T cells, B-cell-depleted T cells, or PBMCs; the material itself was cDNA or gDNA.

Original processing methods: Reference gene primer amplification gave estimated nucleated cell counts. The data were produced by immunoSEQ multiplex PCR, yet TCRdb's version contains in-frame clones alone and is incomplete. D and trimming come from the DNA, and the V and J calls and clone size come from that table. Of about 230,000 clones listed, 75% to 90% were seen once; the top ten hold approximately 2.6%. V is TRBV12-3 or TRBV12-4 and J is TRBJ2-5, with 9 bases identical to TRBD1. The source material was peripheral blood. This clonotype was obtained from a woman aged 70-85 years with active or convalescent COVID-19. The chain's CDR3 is CASRQGAGETQYF. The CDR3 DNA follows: TGTGCCAGCAGACAGGGGGCGGGAGAGACCCAGTACTTC.